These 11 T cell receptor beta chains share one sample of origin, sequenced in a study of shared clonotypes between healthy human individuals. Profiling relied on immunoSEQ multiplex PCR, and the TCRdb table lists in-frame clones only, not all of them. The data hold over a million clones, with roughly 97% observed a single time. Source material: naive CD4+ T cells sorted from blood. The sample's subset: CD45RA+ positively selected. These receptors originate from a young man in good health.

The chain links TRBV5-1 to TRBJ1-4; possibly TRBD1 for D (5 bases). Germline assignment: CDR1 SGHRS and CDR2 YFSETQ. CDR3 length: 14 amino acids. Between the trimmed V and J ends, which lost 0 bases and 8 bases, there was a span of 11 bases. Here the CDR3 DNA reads TGCGCCAGCAGCTTGGACAGCGGACACGAAAAACTGTTTTTT. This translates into CASSLDSGHEKLFF.

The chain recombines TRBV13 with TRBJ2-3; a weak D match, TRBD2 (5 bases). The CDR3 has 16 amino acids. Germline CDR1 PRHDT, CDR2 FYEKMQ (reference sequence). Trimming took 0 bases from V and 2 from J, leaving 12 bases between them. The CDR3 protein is CASSLGSGGYTDTQYF. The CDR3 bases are TGTGCCAGCAGCTTAGGCAGTGGAGGATACACAGATACGCAGTATTTT.

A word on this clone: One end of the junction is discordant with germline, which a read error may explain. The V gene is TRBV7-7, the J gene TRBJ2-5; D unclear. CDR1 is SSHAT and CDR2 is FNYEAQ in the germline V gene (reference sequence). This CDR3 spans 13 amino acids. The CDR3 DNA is TGTGCTAGCAGCCTGGCTGGTCTAGAGACCCAGTACTTC. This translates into CASSLAGLETQYF.

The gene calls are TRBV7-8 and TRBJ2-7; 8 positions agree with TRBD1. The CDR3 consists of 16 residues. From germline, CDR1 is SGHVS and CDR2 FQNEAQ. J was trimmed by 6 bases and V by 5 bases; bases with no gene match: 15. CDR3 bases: TGTGCCAGCAGCCCGGACAGGGCTTTTATCGGAGGCGAGCAGTACTTC. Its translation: CASSPDRAFIGGEQYF.

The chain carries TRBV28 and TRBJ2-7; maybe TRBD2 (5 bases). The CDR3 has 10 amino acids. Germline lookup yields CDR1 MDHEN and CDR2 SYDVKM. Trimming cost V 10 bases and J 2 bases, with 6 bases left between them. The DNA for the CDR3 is TGTGCCAAGCGGACCTACGAGCAGTACTTC. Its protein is CAKRTYEQYF.

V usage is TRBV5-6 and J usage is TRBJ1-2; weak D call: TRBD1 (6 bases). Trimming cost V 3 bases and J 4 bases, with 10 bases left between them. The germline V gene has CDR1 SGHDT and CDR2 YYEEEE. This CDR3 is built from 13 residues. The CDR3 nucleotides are TGTGCCAGCAGCTCGGGACAATTCTATGGCTACACCTTC. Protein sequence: CASSSGQFYGYTF. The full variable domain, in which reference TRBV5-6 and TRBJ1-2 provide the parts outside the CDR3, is DAGVTQSPTHLIKTRGQQVTLRCSPKSGHDTVSWYQQALGQGPQFIFQYYEEEERQRGNFPDRFSGHQFPNYSSELNVNALLLGDSALYLCASSSGQFYGYTFGSGTRLTVV.

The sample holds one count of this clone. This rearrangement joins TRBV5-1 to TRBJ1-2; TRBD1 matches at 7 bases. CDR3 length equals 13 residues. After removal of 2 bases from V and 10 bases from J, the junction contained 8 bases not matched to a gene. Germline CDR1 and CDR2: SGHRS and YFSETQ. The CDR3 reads CASSFLGQDLYTF. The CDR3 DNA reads TGCGCCAGCAGCTTTTTAGGACAGGACCTCTACACCTTC. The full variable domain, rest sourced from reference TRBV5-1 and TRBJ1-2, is KAGVTQTPRYLIKTRGQQVTLSCSPISGHRSVSWYQQTPGQGLQFLFEYFSETQRNKGNFPGRFSGRQFSNSRSEMNVSTLELGDSALYLCASSFLGQDLYTFGSGTRLTVV.

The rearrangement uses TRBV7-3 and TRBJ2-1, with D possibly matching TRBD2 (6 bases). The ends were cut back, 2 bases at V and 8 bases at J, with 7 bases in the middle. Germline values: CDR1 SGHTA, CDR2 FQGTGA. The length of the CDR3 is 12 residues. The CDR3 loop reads CASSLSGDEQFF. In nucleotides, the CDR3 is TGTGCCAGCAGCTTATCGGGAGATGAGCAGTTCTTC.

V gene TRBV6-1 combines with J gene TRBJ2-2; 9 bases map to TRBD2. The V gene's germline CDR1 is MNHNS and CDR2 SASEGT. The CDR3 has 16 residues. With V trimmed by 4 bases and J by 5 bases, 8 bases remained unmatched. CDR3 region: CASSAVSGRTTGELFF. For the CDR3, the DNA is TGTGCCAGCAGTGCGGTTAGCGGGAGAACGACCGGGGAGCTGTTTTTT.

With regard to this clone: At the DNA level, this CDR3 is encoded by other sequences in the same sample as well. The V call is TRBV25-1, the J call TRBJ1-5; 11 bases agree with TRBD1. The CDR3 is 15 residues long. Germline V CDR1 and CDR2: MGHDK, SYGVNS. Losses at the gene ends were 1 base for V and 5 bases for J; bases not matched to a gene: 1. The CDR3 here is CASSESGQGDQPQHF. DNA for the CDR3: TGTGCCAGCAGTGAATCGGGACAGGGGGATCAGCCCCAGCATTTT. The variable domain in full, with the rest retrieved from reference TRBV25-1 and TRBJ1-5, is EADIYQTPRYLVIGTGKKITLECSQTMGHDKMYWYQQDPGMELHLIHYSYGVNSTEKGDLSSESTVSRIRTEHFPLTLESARPSHTSQYLCASSESGQGDQPQHFGDGTRLSIL.

The CDR3 sequence is CASSPDGQGVYEQYF. CDR3 DNA sequence: TGTGCCAGTAGTCCCGACGGGCAGGGTGTCTACGAGCAGTACTTC. This chain connects TRBV19 to TRBJ2-7, with a tentative D call TRBD1 (5 bases). CDR1 and CDR2 (germline): LNHDA, SQIVND (reference sequence). V lost 5 bases to trimming and J lost 3 bases, with 17 bases between them. The CDR3 loop spans 15 amino acids.